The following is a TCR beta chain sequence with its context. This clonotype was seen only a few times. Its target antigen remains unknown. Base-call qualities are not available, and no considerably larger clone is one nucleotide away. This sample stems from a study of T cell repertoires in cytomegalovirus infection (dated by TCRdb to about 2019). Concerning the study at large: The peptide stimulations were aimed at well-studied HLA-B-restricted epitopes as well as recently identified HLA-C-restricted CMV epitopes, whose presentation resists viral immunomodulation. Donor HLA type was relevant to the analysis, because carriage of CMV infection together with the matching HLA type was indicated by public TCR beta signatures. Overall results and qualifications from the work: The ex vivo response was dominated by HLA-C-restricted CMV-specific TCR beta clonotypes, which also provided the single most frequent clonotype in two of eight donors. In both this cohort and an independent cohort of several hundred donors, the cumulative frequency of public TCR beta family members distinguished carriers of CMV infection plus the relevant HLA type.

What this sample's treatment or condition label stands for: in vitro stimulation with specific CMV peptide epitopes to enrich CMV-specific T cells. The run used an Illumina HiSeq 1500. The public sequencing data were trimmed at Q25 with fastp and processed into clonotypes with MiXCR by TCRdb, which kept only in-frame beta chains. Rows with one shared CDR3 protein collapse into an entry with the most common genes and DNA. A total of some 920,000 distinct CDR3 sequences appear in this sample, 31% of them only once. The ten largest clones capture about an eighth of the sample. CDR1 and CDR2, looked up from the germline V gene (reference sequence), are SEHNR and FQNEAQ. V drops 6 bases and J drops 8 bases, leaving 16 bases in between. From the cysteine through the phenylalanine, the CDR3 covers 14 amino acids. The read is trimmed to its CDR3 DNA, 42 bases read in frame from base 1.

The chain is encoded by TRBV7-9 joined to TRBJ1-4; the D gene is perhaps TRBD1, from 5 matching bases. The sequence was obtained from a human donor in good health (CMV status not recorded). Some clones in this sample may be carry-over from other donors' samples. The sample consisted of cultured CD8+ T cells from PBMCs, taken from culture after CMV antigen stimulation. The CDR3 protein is CASSTRAEGEKLFF. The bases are TGTGCCAGCAGTACACGGGCAGAGGGGGAAAAACTGTTTTTT. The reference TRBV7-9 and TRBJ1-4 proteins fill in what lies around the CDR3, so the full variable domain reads DTGVSQNPRHKITKRGQNVTFRCDPISEHNRLYWYRQTLGQGPEFLTYFQNEAQLEKSRLLSDRFSAERPKGSFSTLEIQRTEQGDSAMYLCASSTRAEGEKLFFGSGTQLSVL.